This TCR beta chain appears in the sequencing data of a study of blood T cell repertoires in COVID-19 (dated by TCRdb to the early 2020s). Broadly, across the study: Collaborator samples came from the United States, Italy and Spain and covered acute and convalescent phases of COVID-19. The material from the prospective study consisted of cDNA or gDNA derived from T cells, B-cell-depleted T cells, or PBMCs. The dataset comprised deeply sampled blood TCRbeta repertoires from subjects exposed to, actively infected with, or recovered from COVID-19. The repertoires were released in a freely available public database meant as a resource for research on the immune response to SARS-CoV-2. The samples were drawn from the first 160 participants of the ongoing ImmuneRACE study and from some 1,300 subjects provided by 6 global collaborators. The sample metadata nearly always contained a de-identified subject ID, COVID-19 status, age in years and sex. Where available, HLA class I and class II types were taken from metadata supplied by the sample provider and were not determined by assay-based typing.

In the case of this clone: Its specific antigen is unknown. Base qualities are not at hand, and no much larger clone is one base apart.

On the study overall, not on this receptor specifically: The quantity of clinical and demographic metadata differed by source and by participant and was supplied without curation.

The CDR3 runs 13 residues from the cysteine to the phenylalanine. Only the CDR3 part of the read is kept: 39 bases, read in frame from the first base. The germline V gene encodes CDR1 ENHRY and CDR2 SYGVKD. V loses 10 bases at its end and J loses 3 bases; junction bases beyond the gene matches: 8. The immunoSEQ Assay, a bias-controlled multiplex PCR, was used to amplify TCRbeta CDR3 regions from genomic DNA. On the authors' methods: Within the assay, amplification of reference gene primers was used to estimate how many nucleated cells each sample contained. Sequence reads were collapsed and filtered to measure the absolute abundance of every unique TCRbeta CDR3 rearrangement. Productive Simpson clonality was computed per sample as the square root of Simpson's diversity index over productive rearrangements. The table comes from immuneACCESS by way of TCRdb, which keeps in-frame sequences with V and J called. Part of the clones is missing from these tables; in studies checked, under half for an unresolved V gene and the rest for unknown reasons. The V and J calls and clone size are taken from that table; D and trimming were inferred from the DNA. The sample data list around 37,000 clones, and around four fifths of these were observed just once. Together, the top ten hold around 5% of the sample.

Whole blood was collected in K2EDTA tubes by collaborating institutions according to the institutions' own protocols. For TCRbeta analysis, collaborators shipped samples as frozen whole blood, isolated PBMCs, or DNA extracted from either of those sample types. The clonotype comes from a man aged 50-59 years with active COVID-19. Sequenced input: peripheral blood. Recombination joined TRBV10-3 with TRBJ1-1; 7 bases in the junction line up with TRBD1. The DNA sequence is TGTGCCACCGCGACAGGGTTAGACACTGAAGCTTTCTTT. This codes for CATATGLDTEAFF.